This T cell receptor (beta chain) was identified in a study of T cell clusters in autoimmune cytopenias. Study-wide points: TRB repertoire shifts in secondary cytopenia and chronic lymphocytic leukemia mostly reflected lymphoma, not autoimmunity.

Note on this clonotype: Its antigen is unknown.

One tube held mixed TRB-A and TRB-B primer pools for touch-down PCR. TCRdb reworked the multiplex PCR reads into one entry per CDR3 protein, no DNA. The sample table includes around 6,200 distinct CDR3 sequences. About 37,500 genome equivalents of blood DNA were amplified for TRB. CDR3 size: 14 residues. The V gene's germline CDR1 is MNHEY and CDR2 SVGAGI. The same sample was also used in a study of T cell repertoires in aging, cancer and after chemotherapy.

Sequencing was done on a sample of peripheral blood. The receptor's source is a human donor in good health. V gene TRBV6-5 combines with J gene TRBJ2-7; as DNA is missing, the TRBD2 call by TCRdb cannot be tested. The CDR3 region is CASSSTGEASEQYF.